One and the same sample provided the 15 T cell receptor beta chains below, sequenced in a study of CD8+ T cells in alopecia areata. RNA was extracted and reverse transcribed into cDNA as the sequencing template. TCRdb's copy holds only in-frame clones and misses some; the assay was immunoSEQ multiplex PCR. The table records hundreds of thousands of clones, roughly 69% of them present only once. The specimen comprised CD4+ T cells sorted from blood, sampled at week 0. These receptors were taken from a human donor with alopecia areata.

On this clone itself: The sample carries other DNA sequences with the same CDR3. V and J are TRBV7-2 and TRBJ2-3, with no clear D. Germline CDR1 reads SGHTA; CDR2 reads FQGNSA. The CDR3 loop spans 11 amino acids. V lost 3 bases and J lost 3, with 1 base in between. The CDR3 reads CASSFTDTQYF. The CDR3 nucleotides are TGTGCCAGCAGCTTTACAGATACGCAGTATTTT.

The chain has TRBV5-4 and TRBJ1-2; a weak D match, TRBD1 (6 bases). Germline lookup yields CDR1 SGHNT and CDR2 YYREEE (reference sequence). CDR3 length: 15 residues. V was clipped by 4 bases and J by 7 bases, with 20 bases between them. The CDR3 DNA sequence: TGTGCCAGCAGCACCCAAGTGGACGGGGGCTTTGGCTACACCTTC. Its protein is CASSTQVDGGFGYTF.

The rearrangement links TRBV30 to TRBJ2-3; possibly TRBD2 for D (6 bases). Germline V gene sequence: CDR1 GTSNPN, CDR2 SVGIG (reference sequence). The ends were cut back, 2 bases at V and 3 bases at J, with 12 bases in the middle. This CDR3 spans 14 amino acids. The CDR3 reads CAWSKSGVTDTQYF. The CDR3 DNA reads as TGTGCCTGGAGTAAATCGGGGGTGACAGATACGCAGTATTTT.

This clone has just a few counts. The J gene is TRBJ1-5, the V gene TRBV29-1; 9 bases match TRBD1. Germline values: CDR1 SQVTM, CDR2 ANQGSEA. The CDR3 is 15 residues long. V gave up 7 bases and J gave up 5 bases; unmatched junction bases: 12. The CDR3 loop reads CSAVEGTGLYQPQHF. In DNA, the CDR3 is TGCAGCGCGGTCGAGGGGACAGGGCTCTATCAGCCCCAGCATTTT.

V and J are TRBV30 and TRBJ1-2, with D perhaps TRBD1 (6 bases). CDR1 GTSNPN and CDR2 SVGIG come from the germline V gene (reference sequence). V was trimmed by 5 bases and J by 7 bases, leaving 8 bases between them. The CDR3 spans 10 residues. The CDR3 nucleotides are TGTGCCTGGGGACAGATTGGCTACACCTTC. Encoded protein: CAWGQIGYTF.

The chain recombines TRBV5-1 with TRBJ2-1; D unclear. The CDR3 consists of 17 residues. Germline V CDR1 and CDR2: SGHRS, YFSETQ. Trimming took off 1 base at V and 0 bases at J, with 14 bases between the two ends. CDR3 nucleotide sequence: TGCGCCAGCAGCTTGCGGTCTCTATTGAACTCCTACAATGAGCAGTTCTTC. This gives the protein CASSLRSLLNSYNEQFF.

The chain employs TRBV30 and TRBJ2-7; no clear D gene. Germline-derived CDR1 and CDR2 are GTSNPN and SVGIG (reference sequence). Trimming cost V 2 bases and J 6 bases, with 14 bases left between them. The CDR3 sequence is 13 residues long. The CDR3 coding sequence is TGTGCCTGGAGTCCCGATTTAGGGCGCGAGCAGTACTTC. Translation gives CAWSPDLGREQYF.

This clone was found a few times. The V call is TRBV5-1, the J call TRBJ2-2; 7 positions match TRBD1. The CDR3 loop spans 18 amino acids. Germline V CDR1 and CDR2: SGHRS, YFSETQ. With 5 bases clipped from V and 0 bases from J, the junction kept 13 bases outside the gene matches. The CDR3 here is CASSRMGQKRPNTGELFF. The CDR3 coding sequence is TGCGCCAGCAGTCGAATGGGACAGAAGCGACCGAACACCGGGGAGCTGTTTTTT.

CDR3 in DNA: TGTGCCAGCAGCTTGGTTGGGTCCCTAGCGAAAAACATTCAGTACTTC. Residues: CASSLVGSLAKNIQYF. The rearrangement links TRBV5-4 to TRBJ2-4, with a tentative D call TRBD2 (6 bases). The CDR3 loop spans 16 amino acids. CDR1 SGHNT and CDR2 YYREEE come from the germline V gene (reference sequence). Trimming cost V 0 bases and J 4 bases, with 14 bases left between them.

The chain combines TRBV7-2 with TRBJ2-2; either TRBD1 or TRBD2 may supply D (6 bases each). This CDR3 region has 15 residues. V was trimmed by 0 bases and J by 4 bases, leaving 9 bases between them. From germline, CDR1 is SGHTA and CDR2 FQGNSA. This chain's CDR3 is CASSLARGRTGELFF. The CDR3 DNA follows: TGTGCCAGCAGCTTAGCTCGGGGGCGCACCGGGGAGCTGTTTTTT.

CDR3 residues: CASSSSTTGELFF. CDR3 coding DNA: TGTGCCAGCAGCTCGTCGACCACCGGGGAGCTGTTTTTT. The chain combines TRBV7-2 with TRBJ2-2; no definite D call. Germline V gene lookup returns CDR1 SGHTA and CDR2 FQGNSA. Deletions cut 4 bases from V and 4 bases from J, with 7 bases between. This CDR3 spans 13 amino acids.

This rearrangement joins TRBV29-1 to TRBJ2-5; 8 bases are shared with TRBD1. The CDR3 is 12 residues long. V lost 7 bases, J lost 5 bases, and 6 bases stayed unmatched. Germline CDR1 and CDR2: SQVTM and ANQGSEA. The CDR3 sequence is CSGDRGGETQYF. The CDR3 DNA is TGCAGCGGCGACAGGGGTGGTGAGACCCAGTACTTC. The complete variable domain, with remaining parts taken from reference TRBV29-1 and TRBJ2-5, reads SAVISQKPSRDICQRGTSLTIQCQVDSQVTMMFWYRQQPGQSLTLIATANQGSEATYESGFVIDKFPISRPNLTFSTLTVSNMSPEDSSIYLCSGDRGGETQYFGPGTRLLVL.

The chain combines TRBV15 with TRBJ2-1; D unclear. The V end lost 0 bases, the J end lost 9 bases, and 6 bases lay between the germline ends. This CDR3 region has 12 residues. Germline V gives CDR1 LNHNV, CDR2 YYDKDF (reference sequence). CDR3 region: CATSRDFGEQFF. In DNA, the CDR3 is TGTGCCACCAGCAGAGATTTCGGTGAGCAGTTCTTC.

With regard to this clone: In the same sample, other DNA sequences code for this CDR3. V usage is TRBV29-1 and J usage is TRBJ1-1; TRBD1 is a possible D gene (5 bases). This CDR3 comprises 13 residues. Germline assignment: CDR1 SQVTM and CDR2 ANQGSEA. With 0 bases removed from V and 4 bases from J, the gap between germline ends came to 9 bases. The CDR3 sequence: CSVEDRGGTEAFF. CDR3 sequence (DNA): TGCAGCGTTGAAGATCGGGGGGGCACTGAAGCTTTCTTT. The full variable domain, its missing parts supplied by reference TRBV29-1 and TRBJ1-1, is SAVISQKPSRDICQRGTSLTIQCQVDSQVTMMFWYRQQPGQSLTLIATANQGSEATYESGFVIDKFPISRPNLTFSTLTVSNMSPEDSSIYLCSVEDRGGTEAFFGQGTRLTVV.

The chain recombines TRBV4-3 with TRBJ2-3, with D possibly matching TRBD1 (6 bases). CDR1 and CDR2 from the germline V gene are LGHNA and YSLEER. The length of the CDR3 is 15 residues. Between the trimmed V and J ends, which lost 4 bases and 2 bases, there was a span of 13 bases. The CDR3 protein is CASSPGQHTTDTQYF. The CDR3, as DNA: TGCGCCAGCAGCCCAGGACAGCATACCACAGATACGCAGTATTTT.